Below are 18 T cell receptor beta chains sequenced from a single sample in a study of identifying expanded T cells in peripheral blood. Clones were sequenced by immunoSEQ multiplex PCR, and TCRdb holds only the in-frame ones, with some missing. The sample records approximately 92,000 clones, about 85% being singletons. The sequencing sample was made of blood. These receptors all come from a person aged 18 to 70 in good health.

This chain uses TRBV6-1 with TRBJ2-5; a possible D gene is TRBD2 (5 bases). Germline CDR1 MNHNS, CDR2 SASEGT. The CDR3 spans 15 residues. With 0 bases removed from V and 8 bases from J, the gap between germline ends came to 16 bases. The CDR3 is CASSEARQGGLTQYF. For the CDR3, the DNA is TGTGCCAGCAGTGAAGCGCGACAAGGAGGACTCACCCAGTACTTC.

In DNA form, the CDR3 reads TGTGCCAGCAGCCCAGGGGCAAAGGGGGGCGAAGATACGCAGTATTTT. This gives the protein CASSPGAKGGEDTQYF. The chain recombines TRBV7-8 with TRBJ2-3; perhaps D is TRBD1 or TRBD2 (6 bases each). Trimming cost V 5 bases and J 5 bases, with 20 bases left between them. This CDR3 is built from 16 residues. Germline CDR1 reads SGHVS; CDR2 reads FQNEAQ.

This clone was detected once. The chain is built from TRBV5-5 and TRBJ2-7; D may correspond to TRBD1 or TRBD2 (7 bases each). V lost 2 bases and J lost 2, with 11 bases in between. Germline CDR1 and CDR2: SGHKS and YYEKEE (reference sequence). This CDR3 has 14 amino acids. As DNA, the CDR3 is TGTGCCAGCAGCTTACAGGGGACTACCTACGAGCAGTACTTC. As protein: CASSLQGTTYEQYF.

This chain links TRBV25-1 with TRBJ1-1; D is uncertain. The CDR3 is made up of 14 amino acids. Germline values: CDR1 MGHDK, CDR2 SYGVNS. V shed 3 bases and J shed 2 bases, with 10 bases lying between them. The CDR3 reads CASSDTKSNTEAFF. In DNA, the CDR3 is TGTGCCAGCAGTGATACTAAGAGTAACACTGAAGCTTTCTTT. The full variable domain, completed using reference TRBV25-1 and TRBJ1-1, is EADIYQTPRYLVIGTGKKITLECSQTMGHDKMYWYQQDPGMELHLIHYSYGVNSTEKGDLSSESTVSRIRTEHFPLTLESARPSHTSQYLCASSDTKSNTEAFFGQGTRLTVV.

The chain is built from TRBV6-6 and TRBJ1-6; D unclear. Germline V gene sequence: CDR1 MNHNY, CDR2 SVGAGI (reference sequence). V was pared by 5 bases and J by 6 bases, with 11 bases between. This CDR3 is 14 amino acids long. This CDR3 reads CASSRTRTNSPLHF. The CDR3 nucleotides are TGTGCCAGCAGTAGGACTCGAACTAATTCACCCCTCCACTTT.

This chain connects TRBV14 to TRBJ2-1; 10 nucleotides match TRBD2. The J segment lost 8 bases and the V segment lost 2 bases, leaving 12 bases of the junction unmatched. CDR3 length: 17 residues. CDR1 is SGHDN and CDR2 is FVKESK in the germline V gene. The CDR3 nucleotides are TGTGCCAGCAGCCAATTGCTCAGGGGGCTAGCGGGGGATGAGCAGTTCTTC. Its translation: CASSQLLRGLAGDEQFF.

This rearrangement joins TRBV7-7 to TRBJ1-1, with D uncertain. Trimming cost V 3 bases and J 1 base, with 6 bases left between them. This CDR3 region has 13 residues. The V gene's germline CDR1 is SSHAT and CDR2 FNYEAQ (reference sequence). CDR3 amino acids: CASSFRQNTEAFF. The CDR3 nucleotides are TGTGCCAGCAGCTTCCGGCAGAACACTGAAGCTTTCTTT.

This clone was counted a single time. The chain is built from TRBV9 and TRBJ1-2; D ambiguous. The CDR3 is 15 residues long. Between the trimmed V and J ends, which lost 0 bases and 5 bases, there was a span of 14 bases. Germline V gene sequence: CDR1 SGDLS, CDR2 YYNGEE. The CDR3 here is CASSVGDPVLYGYTF. The CDR3 nucleotides read TGTGCCAGCAGCGTAGGAGACCCCGTTCTATATGGCTACACCTTC.

The chain employs TRBV7-2 and TRBJ1-3; D uncertain. The ends were cut back, 0 bases at V and 0 bases at J, with 9 bases in the middle. The germline CDR1 and CDR2 sequences are SGHTA and FQGNSA. The CDR3 has 16 amino acids. CDR3 in amino acids: CASSLAAGLSGNTIYF. The CDR3 nucleotides are TGTGCCAGCAGCTTAGCGGCAGGCCTCTCTGGAAACACCATATATTTT.

The J gene is TRBJ1-2, the V gene TRBV6-1, with D possibly being TRBD1 (6 bases). V shed 5 bases and J shed 8 bases, with 15 bases lying between them. CDR1 and CDR2 from the germline V gene are MNHNS and SASEGT. The CDR3 covers 13 residues. The CDR3 region is CASSTNRVGGYTF. The CDR3 nucleotides read TGTGCCAGCAGTACAAACAGGGTGGGAGGCTACACCTTC.

The chain recombines TRBV7-2 with TRBJ2-3, with D unclear. Germline CDR1 SGHTA, CDR2 FQGNSA. This CDR3 is 14 amino acids long. With 3 bases removed from V and 2 bases from J, the gap between germline ends came to 9 bases. CDR3 amino acids: CASSFLGPTDTQYF. CDR3 DNA: TGTGCCAGCAGCTTCTTAGGCCCCACAGATACGCAGTATTTT.

The chain's CDR3 is CASSFTTGTPVLAKNIQYF. In nucleotides, the CDR3 is TGTGCCAGCAGCTTCACGACAGGGACTCCCGTTTTAGCCAAAAACATTCAGTACTTC. The chain has TRBV11-2 and TRBJ2-4, with D perhaps matching TRBD1 (7 bases). The CDR3 consists of 19 residues. CDR1 and CDR2 (germline): SGHAT, FQNNGV. The germline V and J ends were trimmed by 3 bases and 0 bases, with 21 bases remaining between them. Looking up the rest from reference TRBV11-2 and TRBJ2-4 gives the full variable domain: EAGVAQSPRYKIIEKRQSVAFWCNPISGHATLYWYQQILGQGPKLLIQFQNNGVVDDSQLPKDRFSAERLKGVDSTLKIQPAKLEDSAVYLCASSFTTGTPVLAKNIQYFGAGTRLSVL.

The chain employs TRBV10-2 and TRBJ1-1; no clear D gene. CDR3 length: 14 amino acids. Looked up from germline, CDR1 is WSHSY and CDR2 is SAAADI. Trimming removed 3 bases at V and 4 bases at J, with 12 bases between. CDR3 residues: CASSELGGITEAFF. The DNA for the CDR3 is TGCGCCAGCAGTGAATTAGGAGGGATCACTGAAGCTTTCTTT.

The CDR3 spells CASSLGGHSYEQYF. Here the CDR3 DNA reads TGTGCCAGCAGCTTGGGCGGACATAGCTACGAGCAGTACTTC. The genes are TRBV5-6 and TRBJ2-7; possible D gene TRBD1, 5 bases. Per germline, CDR1 SGHDT and CDR2 YYEEEE. The CDR3 contains 14 residues. Trimming pared 0 bases from V and 3 bases from J, leaving 10 bases between.

The chain employs TRBV7-9 and TRBJ1-2; 8 nucleotides match TRBD1. This CDR3 comprises 14 residues. Per germline, CDR1 SEHNR and CDR2 FQNEAQ (reference sequence). With 5 bases clipped from V and 4 bases from J, the junction kept 6 bases outside the gene matches. The chain's CDR3 is CASSPRDRIYGYTF. For the CDR3, the DNA is TGTGCCAGCAGCCCCCGGGACAGGATCTATGGCTACACCTTC.

The V and J genes are TRBV4-1 and TRBJ2-1; D remains ambiguous. Germline V gene sequence: CDR1 MGHRA, CDR2 YSYEKL. V was cut by 2 bases and J by 6 bases, with 8 bases left in between. CDR3 length: 13 residues. The chain's CDR3 is CASSQFYRNEQFF. In DNA, the CDR3 is TGCGCCAGCAGCCAATTTTATCGCAATGAGCAGTTCTTC.

V gene TRBV5-5 combines with J gene TRBJ1-5; tentatively, D is TRBD1 (5 bases). V lost 4 bases and J 0 bases, leaving 11 bases between the germline ends. This CDR3 has 15 amino acids. Looked up from germline, CDR1 is SGHKS and CDR2 is YYEKEE (reference sequence). The CDR3 protein is CASSPGTVSNQPQHF. DNA of the CDR3: TGTGCCAGCAGCCCTGGGACGGTTAGCAATCAGCCCCAGCATTTT. Combining the CDR3 with reference TRBV5-5 and TRBJ1-5 gives the whole variable domain DAGVTQSPTHLIKTRGQQVTLRCSPISGHKSVSWYQQVLGQGPQFIFQYYEKEERGRGNFPDRFSARQFPNYSSELNVNALLLGDSALYLCASSPGTVSNQPQHFGDGTRLSIL.

The rearrangement uses TRBV18 and TRBJ2-4, with a weak D call TRBD1 (6 bases). V dropped 1 base and J dropped 8 bases, with 12 bases sitting between them. Looked up from germline, CDR1 is KGHSH and CDR2 is LQKENI. The CDR3 sequence is 14 residues long. CDR3 DNA sequence: TGTGCCAGCTCACCACAACAGGGAGAATACATTCAGTACTTC. This encodes CASSPQQGEYIQYF. Combining the CDR3 with reference TRBV18 and TRBJ2-4 gives the whole variable domain NAGVMQNPRHLVRRRGQEARLRCSPMKGHSHVYWYRQLPEEGLKFMVYLQKENIIDESGMPKERFSAEFPKEGPSILRIQQVVRGDSAAYFCASSPQQGEYIQYFGAGTRLSVL.